This T cell receptor beta chain was obtained from a study of regulatory T cells in long-lasting Graves disease. This clonotype was observed many times. Regarding time point: persistent/refractory GD, antithyroid drugs over 5 years with positive TRAb. Researchers made the TCR library from RNA that was extracted from PBMCs. Germline lookup yields CDR1 SEHNR and CDR2 FQNEAQ (reference sequence). The CDR3 length is 14 residues. The V gene end was trimmed by 1 base and the J gene end by 9 bases; junction bases not matched to a gene: 2. Sequencing libraries for TCR beta were prepared with iRepertoire HTBI primers and Arm-PCR of CDR3 regions. Each CDR3 protein is one row after TCRdb ran MiXCR on the multiplex PCR reads. The sample shows 650,000 to 700,000 distinct CDR3 sequences, about 32% of them seen only once.

Sequenced material: peripheral blood mononuclear cells (PBMCs), taken when the disease was refractory, from a patient treated with antithyroid drugs. The sequence derives from a female donor with Graves disease. V and J are TRBV7-9 and TRBJ1-6; the match to TRBD1 covers 8 bases. The CDR3 sequence: CASSLGGQGSPLHF. The CDR3 nucleotides are TGTGCCAGCAGCTTAGGAGGACAGGGTTCACCCCTCCACTTT.